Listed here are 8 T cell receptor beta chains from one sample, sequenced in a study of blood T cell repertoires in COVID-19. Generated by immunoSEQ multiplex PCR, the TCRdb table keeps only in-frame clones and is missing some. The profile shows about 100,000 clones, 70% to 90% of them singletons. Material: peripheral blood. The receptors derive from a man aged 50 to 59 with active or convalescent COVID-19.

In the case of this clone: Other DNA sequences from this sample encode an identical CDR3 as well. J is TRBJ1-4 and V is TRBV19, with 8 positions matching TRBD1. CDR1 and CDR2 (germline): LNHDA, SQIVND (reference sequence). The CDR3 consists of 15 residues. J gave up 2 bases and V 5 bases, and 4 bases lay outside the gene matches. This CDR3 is CASSETGVTNEKLFF. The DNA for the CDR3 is TGTGCCAGTAGTGAGACAGGGGTGACTAATGAAAAACTGTTTTTT.

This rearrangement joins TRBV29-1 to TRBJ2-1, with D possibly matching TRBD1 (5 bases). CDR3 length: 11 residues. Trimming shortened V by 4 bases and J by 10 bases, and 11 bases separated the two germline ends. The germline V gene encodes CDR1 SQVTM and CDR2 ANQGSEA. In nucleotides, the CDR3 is TGCAGCGTTGGCCGACAGATGGAGCAGTTCTTC. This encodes CSVGRQMEQFF.

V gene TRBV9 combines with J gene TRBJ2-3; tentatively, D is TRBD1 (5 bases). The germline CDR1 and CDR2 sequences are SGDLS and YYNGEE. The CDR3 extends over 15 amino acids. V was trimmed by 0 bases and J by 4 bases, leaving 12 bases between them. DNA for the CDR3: TGTGCCAGCAGCGTAGGGGGCCAGGGCTCAGATACGCAGTATTTT. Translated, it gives CASSVGGQGSDTQYF.

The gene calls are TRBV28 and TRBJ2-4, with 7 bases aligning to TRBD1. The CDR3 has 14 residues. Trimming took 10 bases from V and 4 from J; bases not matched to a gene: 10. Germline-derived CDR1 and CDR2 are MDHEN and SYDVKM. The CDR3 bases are TGTGCCACCGGGGACAGCTCGCCAAAAAACATTCAGTACTTC. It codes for CATGDSSPKNIQYF. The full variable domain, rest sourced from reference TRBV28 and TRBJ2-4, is DVKVTQSSRYLVKRTGEKVFLECVQDMDHENMFWYRQDPGLGLRLIYFSYDVKMKEKGDIPEGYSVSREKKERFSLILESASTNQTSMYLCATGDSSPKNIQYFGAGTRLSVL.

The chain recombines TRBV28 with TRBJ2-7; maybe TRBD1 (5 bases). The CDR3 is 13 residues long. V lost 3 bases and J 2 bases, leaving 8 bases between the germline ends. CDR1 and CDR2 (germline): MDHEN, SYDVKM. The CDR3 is CASSFQGPYEQYF. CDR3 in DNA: TGTGCCAGCAGTTTCCAGGGTCCCTACGAGCAGTACTTC.

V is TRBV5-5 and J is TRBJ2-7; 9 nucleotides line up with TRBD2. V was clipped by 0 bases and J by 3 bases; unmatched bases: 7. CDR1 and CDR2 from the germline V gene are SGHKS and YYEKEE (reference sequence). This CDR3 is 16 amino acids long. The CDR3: CASSLALAGGLYEQYF. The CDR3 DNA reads TGTGCCAGCAGCTTGGCCTTGGCGGGAGGGCTCTACGAGCAGTACTTC.

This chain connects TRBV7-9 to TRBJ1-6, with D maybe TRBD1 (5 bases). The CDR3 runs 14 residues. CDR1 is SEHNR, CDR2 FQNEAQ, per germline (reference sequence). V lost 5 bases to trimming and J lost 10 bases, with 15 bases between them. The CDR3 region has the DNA TGTGCCAGCAGCCCACGAGGGACTTTATCACCCCTCCACTTT. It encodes CASSPRGTLSPLHF.

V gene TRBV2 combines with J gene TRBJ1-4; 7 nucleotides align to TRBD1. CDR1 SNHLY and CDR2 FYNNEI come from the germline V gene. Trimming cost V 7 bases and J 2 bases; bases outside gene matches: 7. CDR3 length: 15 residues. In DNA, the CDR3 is TGTGCCAGCATACAGGGGACGTTGACTAATGAAAAACTGTTTTTT. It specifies CASIQGTLTNEKLFF.